This T cell receptor (beta chain) was sequenced for a study of early stage breast cancer tumors. The study, taken as a whole, reports: Commonly generated sequences made up most enriched TCRB sequences shared between patients. Chain pairing and CD4, CD8 or FOXP3 expression were not captured.

A note on this clone: Its antigen is as yet unknown.

Each sample had two DNA replicates, 0.5 ug blood or about 1.4 ug tissue. The data were produced by immunoSEQ multiplex PCR, yet TCRdb's version contains in-frame clones alone and is incomplete. The sample includes 50,000 or so clones, 83% of them seen just once. Germline V CDR1 and CDR2: LNHDA, SQIVND (reference sequence). The length of the CDR3 is 16 residues. V dropped 6 bases and J dropped 0 bases, with 14 bases sitting between them. This sequence was found in a person aged 45-65 years with breast cancer. The chain links TRBV19 to TRBJ1-4; unclear D gene. Sequencing input: blood. Here the CDR3 reads CASSPSRKATNEKLFF. CDR3 nucleotides: TGTGCCAGTAGCCCCAGTCGTAAGGCAACTAATGAAAAACTGTTTTTT.